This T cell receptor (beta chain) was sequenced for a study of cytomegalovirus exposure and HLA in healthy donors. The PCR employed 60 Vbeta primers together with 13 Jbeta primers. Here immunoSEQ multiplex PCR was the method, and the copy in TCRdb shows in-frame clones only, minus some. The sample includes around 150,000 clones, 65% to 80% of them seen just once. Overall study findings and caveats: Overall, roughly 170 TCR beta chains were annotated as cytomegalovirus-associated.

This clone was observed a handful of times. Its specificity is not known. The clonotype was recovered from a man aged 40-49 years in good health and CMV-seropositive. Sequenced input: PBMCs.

The chain's CDR3 is CASSLGTGPSSYEQYF. The DNA for the CDR3 is TGTGCCAGCAGTTTAGGGACAGGACCTTCCTCCTACGAGCAGTACTTC. This sequence joins TRBV27 and TRBJ2-7, with TRBD1 matching 8 bases. The CDR3 consists of 16 residues. J lost 0 bases, V lost 2 bases, and 6 bases had no gene match. The germline gives CDR1 MNHEY, CDR2 SMNVEV (reference sequence).